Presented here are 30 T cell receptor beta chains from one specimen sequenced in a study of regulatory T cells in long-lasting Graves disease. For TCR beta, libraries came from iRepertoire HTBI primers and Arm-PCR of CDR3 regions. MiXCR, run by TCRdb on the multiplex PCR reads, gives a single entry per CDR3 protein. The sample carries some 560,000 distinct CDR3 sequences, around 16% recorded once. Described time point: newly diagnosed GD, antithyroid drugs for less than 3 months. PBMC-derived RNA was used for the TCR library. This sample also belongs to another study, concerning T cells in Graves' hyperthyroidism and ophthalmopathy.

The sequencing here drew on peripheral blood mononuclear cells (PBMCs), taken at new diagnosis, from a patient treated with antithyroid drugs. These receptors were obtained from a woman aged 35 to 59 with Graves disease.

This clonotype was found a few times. The CDR3 nucleotides are TGTGCCAGCAGCAGACAACAGGGTGCGGGAAACACCATATATTTT. Translated: CASSRQQGAGNTIYF. V and J are TRBV28 and TRBJ1-3, with a possible D match to TRBD1 (6 bases). Germline CDR1 is MDHEN and CDR2 is SYDVKM. The CDR3 extends over 15 amino acids. Trimming took off 6 bases at V and 4 bases at J, with 16 bases between the two ends.

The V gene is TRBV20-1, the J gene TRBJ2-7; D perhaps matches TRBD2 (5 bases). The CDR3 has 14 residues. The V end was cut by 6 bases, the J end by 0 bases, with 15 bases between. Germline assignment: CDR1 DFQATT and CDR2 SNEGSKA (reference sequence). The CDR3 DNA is TGCAGTGCCACCGGGGTCGGGCCCTCCTACGAGCAGTACTTC. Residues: CSATGVGPSYEQYF.

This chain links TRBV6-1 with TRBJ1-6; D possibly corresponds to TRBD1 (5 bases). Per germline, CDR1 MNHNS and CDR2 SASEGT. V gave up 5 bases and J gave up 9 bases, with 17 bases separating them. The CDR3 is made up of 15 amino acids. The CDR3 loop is CASSQVRDGRSPLHF. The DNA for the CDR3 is TGTGCCAGCAGTCAAGTCCGGGACGGGCGTTCACCCCTCCACTTT.

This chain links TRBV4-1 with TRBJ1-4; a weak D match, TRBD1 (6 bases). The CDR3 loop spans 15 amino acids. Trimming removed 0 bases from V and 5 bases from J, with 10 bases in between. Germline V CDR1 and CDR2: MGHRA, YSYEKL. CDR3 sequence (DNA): TGCGCCAGCAGCCAAGAGGGGGCGCGAAATGAAAAACTGTTTTTT. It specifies CASSQEGARNEKLFF.

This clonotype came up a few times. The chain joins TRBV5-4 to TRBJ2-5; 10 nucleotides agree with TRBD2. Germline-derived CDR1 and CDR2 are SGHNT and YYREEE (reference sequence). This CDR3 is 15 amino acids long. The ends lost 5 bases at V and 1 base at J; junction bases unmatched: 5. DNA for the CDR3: TGTGCCAGCAGACCGAGCGGGGGGGCCCAAGAGACCCAGTACTTC. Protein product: CASRPSGGAQETQYF.

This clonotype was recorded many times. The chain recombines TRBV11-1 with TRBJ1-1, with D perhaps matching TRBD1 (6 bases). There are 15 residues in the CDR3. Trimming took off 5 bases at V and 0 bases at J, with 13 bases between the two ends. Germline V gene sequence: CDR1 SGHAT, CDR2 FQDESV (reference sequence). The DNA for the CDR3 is TGTGCCAGCAGCGCACTGACAGGTGTGAACACTGAAGCTTTCTTT. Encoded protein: CASSALTGVNTEAFF.

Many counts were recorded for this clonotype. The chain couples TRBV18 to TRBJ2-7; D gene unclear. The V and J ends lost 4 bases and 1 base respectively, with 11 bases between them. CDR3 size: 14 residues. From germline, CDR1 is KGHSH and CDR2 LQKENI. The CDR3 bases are TGTGCCAGCTCACTAAGTCAGGTTTCCTACGAGCAGTACTTC. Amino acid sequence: CASSLSQVSYEQYF.

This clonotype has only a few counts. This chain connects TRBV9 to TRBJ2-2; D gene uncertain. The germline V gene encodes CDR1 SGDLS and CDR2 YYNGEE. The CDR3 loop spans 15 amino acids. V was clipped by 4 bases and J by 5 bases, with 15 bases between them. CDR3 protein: CASSPREEWTGELFF. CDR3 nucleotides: TGTGCCAGCAGCCCCCGTGAGGAGTGGACCGGGGAGCTGTTTTTT.

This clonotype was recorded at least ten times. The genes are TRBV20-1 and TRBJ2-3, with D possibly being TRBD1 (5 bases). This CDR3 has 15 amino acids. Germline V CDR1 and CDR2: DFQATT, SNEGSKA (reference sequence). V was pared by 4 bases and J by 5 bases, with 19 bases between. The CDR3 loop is CSANSLRGLGDTQYF. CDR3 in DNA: TGCAGTGCTAACTCCCTAAGGGGCCTGGGAGATACGCAGTATTTT.

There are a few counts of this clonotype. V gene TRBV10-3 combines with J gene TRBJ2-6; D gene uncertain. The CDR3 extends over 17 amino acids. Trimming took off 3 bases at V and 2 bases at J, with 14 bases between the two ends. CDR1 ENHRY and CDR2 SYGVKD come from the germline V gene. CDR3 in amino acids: CAISDKGIGTGANVLTF. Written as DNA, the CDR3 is TGTGCCATCAGTGATAAGGGAATTGGTACTGGGGCCAACGTCCTGACTTTC.

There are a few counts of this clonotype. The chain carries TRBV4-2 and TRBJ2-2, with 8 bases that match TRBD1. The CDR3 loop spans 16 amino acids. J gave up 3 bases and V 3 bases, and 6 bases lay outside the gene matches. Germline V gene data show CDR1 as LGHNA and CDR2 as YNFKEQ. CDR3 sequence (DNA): TGTGCCAGCAGCCAGCCACAGGGGGGAGACACCGGGGAGCTGTTTTTT. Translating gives CASSQPQGGDTGELFF.

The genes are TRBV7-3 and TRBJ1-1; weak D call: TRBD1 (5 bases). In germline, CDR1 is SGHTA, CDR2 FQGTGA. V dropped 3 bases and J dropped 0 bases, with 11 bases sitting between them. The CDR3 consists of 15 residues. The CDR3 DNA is TGTGCCAGCAGCTTCGGGACGGGCATGAACACTGAAGCTTTCTTT. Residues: CASSFGTGMNTEAFF.

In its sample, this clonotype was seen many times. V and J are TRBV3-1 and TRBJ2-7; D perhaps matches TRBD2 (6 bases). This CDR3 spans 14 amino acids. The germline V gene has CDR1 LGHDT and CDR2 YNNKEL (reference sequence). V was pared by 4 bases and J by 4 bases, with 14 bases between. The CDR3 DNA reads TGTGCCAGCAGCCCAGCGGACGGGGGTTACGAGCAGTACTTC. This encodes CASSPADGGYEQYF.

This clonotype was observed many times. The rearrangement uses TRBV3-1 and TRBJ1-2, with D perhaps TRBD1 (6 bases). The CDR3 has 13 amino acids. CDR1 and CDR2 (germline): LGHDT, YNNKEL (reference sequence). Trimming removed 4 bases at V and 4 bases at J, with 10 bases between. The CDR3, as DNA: TGTGCCAGCAGCCCACAGGGTCCCTATGGCTACACCTTC. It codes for CASSPQGPYGYTF. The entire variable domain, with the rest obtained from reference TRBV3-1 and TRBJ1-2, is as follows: DTAVSQTPKYLVTQMGNDKSIKCEQNLGHDTMYWYKQDSKKFLKIMFSYNNKELIINETVPNRFSPKSPDKAHLNLHINSLELGDSAVYFCASSPQGPYGYTFGSGTRLTVV.

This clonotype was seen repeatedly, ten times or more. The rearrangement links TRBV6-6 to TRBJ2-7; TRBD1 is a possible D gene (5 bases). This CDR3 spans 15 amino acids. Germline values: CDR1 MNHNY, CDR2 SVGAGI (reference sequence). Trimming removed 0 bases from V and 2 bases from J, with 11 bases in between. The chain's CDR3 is CASSYSTGAPYEQYF. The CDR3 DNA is TGTGCCAGCAGTTACTCGACTGGGGCTCCCTACGAGCAGTACTTC.

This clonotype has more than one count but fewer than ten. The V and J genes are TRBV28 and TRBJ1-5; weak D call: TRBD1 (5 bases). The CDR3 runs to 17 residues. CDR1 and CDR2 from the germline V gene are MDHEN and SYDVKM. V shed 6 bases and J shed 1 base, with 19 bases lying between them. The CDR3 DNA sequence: TGTGCCAGCAGGAGGGTAGCCGGGACGGAAAGCAATCAGCCCCAGCATTTT. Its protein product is CASRRVAGTESNQPQHF.

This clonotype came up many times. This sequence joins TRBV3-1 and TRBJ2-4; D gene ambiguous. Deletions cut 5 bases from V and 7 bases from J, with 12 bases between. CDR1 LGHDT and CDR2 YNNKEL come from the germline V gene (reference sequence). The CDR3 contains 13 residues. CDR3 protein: CASSTTTENIQYF. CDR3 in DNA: TGTGCCAGCAGCACTACAACGGAGAACATTCAGTACTTC.

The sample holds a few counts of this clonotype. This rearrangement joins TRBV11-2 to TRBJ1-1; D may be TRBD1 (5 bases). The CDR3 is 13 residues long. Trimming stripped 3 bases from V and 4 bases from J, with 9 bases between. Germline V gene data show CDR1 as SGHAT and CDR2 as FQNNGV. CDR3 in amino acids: CASSFFGGTEAFF. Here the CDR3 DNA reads TGTGCCAGCAGCTTCTTTGGGGGCACTGAAGCTTTCTTT. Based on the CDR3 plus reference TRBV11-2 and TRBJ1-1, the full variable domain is EAGVAQSPRYKIIEKRQSVAFWCNPISGHATLYWYQQILGQGPKLLIQFQNNGVVDDSQLPKDRFSAERLKGVDSTLKIQPAKLEDSAVYLCASSFFGGTEAFFGQGTRLTVV.

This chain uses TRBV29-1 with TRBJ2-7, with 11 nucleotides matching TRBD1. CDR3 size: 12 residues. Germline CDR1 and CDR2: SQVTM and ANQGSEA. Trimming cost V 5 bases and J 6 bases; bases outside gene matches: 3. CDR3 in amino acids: CSVWTGGGEQYF. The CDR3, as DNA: TGCAGCGTTTGGACAGGGGGCGGCGAGCAGTACTTC.

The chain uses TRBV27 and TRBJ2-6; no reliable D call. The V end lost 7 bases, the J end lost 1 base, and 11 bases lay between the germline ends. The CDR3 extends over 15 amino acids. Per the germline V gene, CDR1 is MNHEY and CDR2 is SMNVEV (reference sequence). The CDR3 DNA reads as TGTGCCAGCAATTCCAAGATGTCTGGGGCCAACGTCCTGACTTTC. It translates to CASNSKMSGANVLTF. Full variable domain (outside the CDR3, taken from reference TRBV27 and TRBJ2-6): EAQVTQNPRYLITVTGKKLTVTCSQNMNHEYMSWYRQDPGLGLRQIYYSMNVEVTDKGDVPEGYKVSRKEKRNFPLILESPSPNQTSLYFCASNSKMSGANVLTFGAGSRLTVL.

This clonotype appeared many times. CDR3 protein: CASSLMEPYEQYF. CDR3 DNA: TGTGCCAGCAGCTTAATGGAACCCTACGAGCAGTACTTC. V usage is TRBV7-8 and J usage is TRBJ2-7; no definite D call. Trimming left V 2 bases short and J 2 bases short, with 7 bases between. Per the germline V gene, CDR1 is SGHVS and CDR2 is FQNEAQ. This CDR3 comprises 13 residues.

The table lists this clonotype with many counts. The CDR3 sequence: CASSHVYGPYNEQFF. CDR3 bases: TGTGCCAGCAGCCACGTGTATGGGCCCTACAATGAGCAGTTCTTC. The gene calls are TRBV3-1 and TRBJ2-1; D is unclear. Germline lookup yields CDR1 LGHDT and CDR2 YNNKEL (reference sequence). CDR3 length: 15 residues. V lost 3 bases and J 2 bases, leaving 11 bases between the germline ends.

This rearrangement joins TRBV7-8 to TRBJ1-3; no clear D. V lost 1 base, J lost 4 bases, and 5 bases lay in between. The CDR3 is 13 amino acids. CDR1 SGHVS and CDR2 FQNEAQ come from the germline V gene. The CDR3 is CASSLGWGNTIYF. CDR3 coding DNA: TGTGCCAGCAGCTTAGGTTGGGGAAACACCATATATTTT.

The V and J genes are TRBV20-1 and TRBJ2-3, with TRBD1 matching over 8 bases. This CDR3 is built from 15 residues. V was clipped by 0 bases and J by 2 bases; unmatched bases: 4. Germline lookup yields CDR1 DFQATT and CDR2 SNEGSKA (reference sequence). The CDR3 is CSARDRRGPTDTQYF. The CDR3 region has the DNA TGCAGTGCTAGAGATCGCAGGGGGCCCACAGATACGCAGTATTTT.

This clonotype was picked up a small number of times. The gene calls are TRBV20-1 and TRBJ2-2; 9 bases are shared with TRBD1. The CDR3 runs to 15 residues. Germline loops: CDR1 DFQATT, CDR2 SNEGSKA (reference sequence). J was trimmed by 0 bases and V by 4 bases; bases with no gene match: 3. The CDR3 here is CSAIRQGANTGELFF. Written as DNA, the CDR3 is TGCAGTGCTATAAGACAGGGGGCGAACACCGGGGAGCTGTTTTTT.

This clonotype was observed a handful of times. Here the CDR3 DNA reads TGTGCCAGCAGCTTACGAAACACAGATACGCAGTATTTT. It codes for CASSLRNTDTQYF. The rearrangement uses TRBV7-3 and TRBJ2-3; the D is unclear. The CDR3 has 13 amino acids. CDR1 and CDR2 from the germline V gene are SGHTA and FQGTGA. With 2 bases removed from V and 2 bases from J, the gap between germline ends came to 5 bases.

The chain's CDR3 is CASSATVTNEKLFF. The CDR3 coding sequence is TGTGCCAGCAGCGCGACAGTAACTAATGAAAAACTGTTTTTT. This rearrangement joins TRBV6-2 or TRBV6-3 to TRBJ1-4, with a possible D match to TRBD1 (5 bases). Germline CDR1 and CDR2: MNHEY and SVGEGT. Trimming removed 6 bases at V and 1 base at J, with 9 bases between. CDR3 length: 14 residues.

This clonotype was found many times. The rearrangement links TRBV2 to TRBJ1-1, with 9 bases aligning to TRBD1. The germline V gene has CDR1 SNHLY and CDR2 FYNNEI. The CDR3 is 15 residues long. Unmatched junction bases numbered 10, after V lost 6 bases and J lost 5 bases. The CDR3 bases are TGTGCCAGCAGGGACAGGGGCGGGTATTGGACTGAAGCTTTCTTT. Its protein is CASRDRGGYWTEAFF.

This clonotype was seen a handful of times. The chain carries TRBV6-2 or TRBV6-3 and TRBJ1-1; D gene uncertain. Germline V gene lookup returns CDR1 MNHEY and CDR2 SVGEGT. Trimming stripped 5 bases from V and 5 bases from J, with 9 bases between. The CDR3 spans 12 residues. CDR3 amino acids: CASSERVTEAFF. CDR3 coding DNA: TGTGCCAGCAGTGAAAGGGTGACTGAAGCTTTCTTT.

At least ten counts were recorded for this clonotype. The DNA for the CDR3 is TGTGCCATCAGTGAACAGGGGGCGAGCAATCAGCCCCAGCATTTT. This translates into CAISEQGASNQPQHF. The gene calls are TRBV10-3 and TRBJ1-5; TRBD1 aligns across 9 bases. Germline CDR1 and CDR2: ENHRY and SYGVKD. The V segment lost 3 bases and the J segment 1 base; nucleotides outside the gene matches: 1. The CDR3 sequence is 15 residues long.